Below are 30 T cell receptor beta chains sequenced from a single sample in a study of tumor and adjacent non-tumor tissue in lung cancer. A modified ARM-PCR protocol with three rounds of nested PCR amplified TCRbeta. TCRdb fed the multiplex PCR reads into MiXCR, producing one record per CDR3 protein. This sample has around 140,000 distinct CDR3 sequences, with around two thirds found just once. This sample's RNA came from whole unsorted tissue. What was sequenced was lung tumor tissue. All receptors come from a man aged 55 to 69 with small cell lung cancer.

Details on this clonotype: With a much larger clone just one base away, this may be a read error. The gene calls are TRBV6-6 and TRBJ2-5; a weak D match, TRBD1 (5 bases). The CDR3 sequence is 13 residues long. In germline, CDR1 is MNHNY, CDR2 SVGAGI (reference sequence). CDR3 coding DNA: TGTGCCTGCAGTTTGTCCCGCCAAGGGGCCCAGTACTTC. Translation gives CACSLSRQGAQYF.

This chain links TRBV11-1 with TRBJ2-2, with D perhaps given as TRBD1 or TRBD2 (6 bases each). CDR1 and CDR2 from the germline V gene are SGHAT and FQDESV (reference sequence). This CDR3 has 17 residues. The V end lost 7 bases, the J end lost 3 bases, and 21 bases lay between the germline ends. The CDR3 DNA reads TGTGCCAGCACCTCGACCGACCGGGGGCGGGACACCGGGGAGCTGTTTTTT. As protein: CASTSTDRGRDTGELFF.

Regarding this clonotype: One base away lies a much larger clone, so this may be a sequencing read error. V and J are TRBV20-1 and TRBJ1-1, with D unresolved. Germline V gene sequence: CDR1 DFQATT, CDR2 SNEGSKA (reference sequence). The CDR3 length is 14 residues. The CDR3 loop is CSTRDQNLNTEAFF. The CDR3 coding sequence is TGCAGTACTAGAGATCAAAACTTGAACACTGAAGCTTTCTTT.

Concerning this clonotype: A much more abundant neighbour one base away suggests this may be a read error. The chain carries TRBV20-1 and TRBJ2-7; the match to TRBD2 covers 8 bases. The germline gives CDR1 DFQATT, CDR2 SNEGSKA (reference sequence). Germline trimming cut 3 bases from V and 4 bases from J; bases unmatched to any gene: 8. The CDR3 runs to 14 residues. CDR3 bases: TGCAGTGCTAGGGGAGGTAGCGGGACTTACGAGCAGTACTTC. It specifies CSARGGSGTYEQYF.

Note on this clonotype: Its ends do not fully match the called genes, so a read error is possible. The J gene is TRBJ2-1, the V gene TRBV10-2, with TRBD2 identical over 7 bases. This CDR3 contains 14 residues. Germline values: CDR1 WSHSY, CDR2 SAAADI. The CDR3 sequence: CSSRTRDIDNEQFF. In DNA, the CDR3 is TGCTCCAGCAGGACTAGGGATATTGACAATGAGCAGTTCTTC.

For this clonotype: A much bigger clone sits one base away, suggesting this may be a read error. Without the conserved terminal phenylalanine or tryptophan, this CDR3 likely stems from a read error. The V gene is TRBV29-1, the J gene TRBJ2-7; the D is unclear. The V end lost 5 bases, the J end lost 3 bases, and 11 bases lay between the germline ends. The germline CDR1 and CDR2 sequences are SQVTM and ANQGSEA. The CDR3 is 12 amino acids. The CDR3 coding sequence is TGCAGCGTTACTTCGGTGCGCTACGAGCAGTACTAC. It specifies CSVTSVRYEQYY.

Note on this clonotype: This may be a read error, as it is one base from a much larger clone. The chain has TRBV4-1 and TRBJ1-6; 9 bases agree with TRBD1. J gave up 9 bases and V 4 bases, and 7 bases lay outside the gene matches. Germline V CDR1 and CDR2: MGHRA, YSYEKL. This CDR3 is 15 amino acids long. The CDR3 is CASSPWTGVGSPLHF. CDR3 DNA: TGCGCCAGCAGCCCCTGGACAGGGGTGGGTTCACCCCTCCACTTT.

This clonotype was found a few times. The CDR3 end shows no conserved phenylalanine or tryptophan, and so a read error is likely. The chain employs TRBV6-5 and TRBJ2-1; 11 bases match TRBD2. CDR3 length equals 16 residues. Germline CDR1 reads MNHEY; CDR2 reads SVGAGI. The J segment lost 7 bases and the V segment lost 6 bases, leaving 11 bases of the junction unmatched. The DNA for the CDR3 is TGTGCCAGCAGGAAACTAGCGGGAGAGGGGTTGAATGAGCAGTTCTTA. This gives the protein CASRKLAGEGLNEQFL.

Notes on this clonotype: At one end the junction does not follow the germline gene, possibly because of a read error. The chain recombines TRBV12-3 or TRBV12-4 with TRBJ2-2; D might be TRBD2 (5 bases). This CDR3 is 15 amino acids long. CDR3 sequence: CVSSHGTERPGELFF. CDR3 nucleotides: TGTGTCAGCAGTCACGGAACGGAGCGCCCCGGGGAACTGTTTTTT.

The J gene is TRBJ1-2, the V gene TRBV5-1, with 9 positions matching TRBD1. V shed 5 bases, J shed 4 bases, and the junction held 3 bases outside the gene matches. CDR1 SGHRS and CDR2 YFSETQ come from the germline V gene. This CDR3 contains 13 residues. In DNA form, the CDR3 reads TGCGCCAGCAGGGGACAGGGTAGCTATGGCTACACCTTC. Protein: CASRGQGSYGYTF. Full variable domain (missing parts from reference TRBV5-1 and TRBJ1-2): KAGVTQTPRYLIKTRGQQVTLSCSPISGHRSVSWYQQTPGQGLQFLFEYFSETQRNKGNFPGRFSGRQFSNSRSEMNVSTLELGDSALYLCASRGQGSYGYTFGSGTRLTVV.

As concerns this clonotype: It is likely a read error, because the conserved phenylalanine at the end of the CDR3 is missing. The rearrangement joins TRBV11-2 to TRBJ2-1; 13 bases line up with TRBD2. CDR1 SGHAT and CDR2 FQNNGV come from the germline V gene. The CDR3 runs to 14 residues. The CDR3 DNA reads TGTGCTAGCAGCTGGACTAGCGGGAGCGATGAGCAGTTCTTA. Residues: CASSWTSGSDEQFL.

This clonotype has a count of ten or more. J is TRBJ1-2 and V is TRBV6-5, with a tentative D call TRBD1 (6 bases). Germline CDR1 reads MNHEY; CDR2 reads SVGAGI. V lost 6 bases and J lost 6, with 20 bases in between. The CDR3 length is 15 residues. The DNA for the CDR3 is TGTGCCAGCAGCCAGAGGGGGGAGGCCGCAGATGGCTACACCTTC. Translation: CASSQRGEAADGYTF.

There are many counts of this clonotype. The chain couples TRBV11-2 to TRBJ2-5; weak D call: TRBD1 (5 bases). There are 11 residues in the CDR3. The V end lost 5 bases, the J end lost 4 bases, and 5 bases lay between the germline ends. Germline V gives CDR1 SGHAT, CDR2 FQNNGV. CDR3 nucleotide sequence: TGTGCCAGCAGCACAGGAGAGACCCAGTACTTC. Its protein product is CASSTGETQYF. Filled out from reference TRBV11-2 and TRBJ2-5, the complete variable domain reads EAGVAQSPRYKIIEKRQSVAFWCNPISGHATLYWYQQILGQGPKLLIQFQNNGVVDDSQLPKDRFSAERLKGVDSTLKIQPAKLEDSAVYLCASSTGETQYFGPGTRLLVL.

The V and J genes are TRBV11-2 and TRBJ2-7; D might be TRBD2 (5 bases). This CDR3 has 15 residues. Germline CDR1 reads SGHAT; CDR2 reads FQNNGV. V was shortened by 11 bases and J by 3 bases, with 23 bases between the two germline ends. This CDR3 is CAYSLDTGSYYEQYV. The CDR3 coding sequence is TGTGCCTACAGCTTAGATACGGGGAGCTACTACGAGCAGTACGTC.

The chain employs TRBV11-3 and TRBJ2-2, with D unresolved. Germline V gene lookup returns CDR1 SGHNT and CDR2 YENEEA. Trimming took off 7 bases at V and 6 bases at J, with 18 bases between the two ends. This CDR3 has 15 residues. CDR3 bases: TGTGCCAGCAAGGCGCGACGAGCTACGGCCGGGGAGCTGTTTTTT. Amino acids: CASKARRATAGELFF. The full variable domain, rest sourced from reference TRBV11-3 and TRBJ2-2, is EAGVVQSPRYKIIEKKQPVAFWCNPISGHNTLYWYLQNLGQGPELLIRYENEEAVDDSQLPKDRFSAERLKGVDSTLKIQPAELGDSAVYLCASKARRATAGELFFGEGSRLTVL.

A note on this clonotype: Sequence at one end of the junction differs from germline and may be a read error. The CDR3 sequence is CDSSEGEGHRYEQYF. Written as DNA, the CDR3 is TGTGACAGCAGTGAGGGTGAGGGTCATAGATACGAACAGTACTTC. This sequence joins TRBV6-1 and TRBJ2-7, with D possibly TRBD2 on 5 matching bases. The CDR3 length is 15 residues. The germline V gene has CDR1 MNHNS and CDR2 SASEGT.

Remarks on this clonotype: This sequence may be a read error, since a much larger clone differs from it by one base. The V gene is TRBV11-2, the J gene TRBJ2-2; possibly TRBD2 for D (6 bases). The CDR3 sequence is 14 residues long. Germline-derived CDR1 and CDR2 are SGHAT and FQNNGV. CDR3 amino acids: CASSLDRVTGGLFF. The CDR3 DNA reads TGTGCCAGCAGCTTAGACAGGGTTACCGGGGGGCTGTTTTTT. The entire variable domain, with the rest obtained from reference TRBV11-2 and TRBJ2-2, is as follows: EAGVAQSPRYKIIEKRQSVAFWCNPISGHATLYWYQQILGQGPKLLIQFQNNGVVDDSQLPKDRFSAERLKGVDSTLKIQPAKLEDSAVYLCASSLDRVTGGLFFGEGSRLTVL.

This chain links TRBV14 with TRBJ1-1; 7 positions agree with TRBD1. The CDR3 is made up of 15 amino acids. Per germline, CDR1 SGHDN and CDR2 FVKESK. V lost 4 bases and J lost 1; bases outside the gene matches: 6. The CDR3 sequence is CASSLHGTANTEAFF. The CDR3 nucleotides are TGTGCCAGCAGCCTACACGGGACAGCGAACACTGAAGCTTTCTTT. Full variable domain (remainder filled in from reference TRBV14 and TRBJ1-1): EAGVTQFPSHSVIEKGQTVTLRCDPISGHDNLYWYRRVMGKEIKFLLHFVKESKQDESGMPNNRFLAERTGGTYSTLKVQPAELEDSGVYFCASSLHGTANTEAFFGQGTRLTVV.

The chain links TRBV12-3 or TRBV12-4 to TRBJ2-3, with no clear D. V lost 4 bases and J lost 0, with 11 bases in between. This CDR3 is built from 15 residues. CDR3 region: CASSYTSASTDTQYF. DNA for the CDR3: TGTGCCAGCAGTTACACCTCTGCCAGCACAGATACGCAGTATTTT.

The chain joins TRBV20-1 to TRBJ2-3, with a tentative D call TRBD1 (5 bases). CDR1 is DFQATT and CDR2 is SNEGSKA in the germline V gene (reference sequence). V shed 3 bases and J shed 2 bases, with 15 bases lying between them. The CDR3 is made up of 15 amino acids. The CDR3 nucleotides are TGCAGTGCTAGTGACAGCCGCGGTTCCACAGATACGCAGTATTTT. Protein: CSASDSRGSTDTQYF.

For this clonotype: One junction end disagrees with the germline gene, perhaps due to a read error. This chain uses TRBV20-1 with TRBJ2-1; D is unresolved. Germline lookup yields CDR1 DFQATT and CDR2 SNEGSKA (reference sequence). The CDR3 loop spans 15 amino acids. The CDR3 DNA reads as TGCAGTGCTAGGGATATGGGTTATAGCTACATTGAGCAGTTCTTC. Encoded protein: CSARDMGYSYIEQFF.

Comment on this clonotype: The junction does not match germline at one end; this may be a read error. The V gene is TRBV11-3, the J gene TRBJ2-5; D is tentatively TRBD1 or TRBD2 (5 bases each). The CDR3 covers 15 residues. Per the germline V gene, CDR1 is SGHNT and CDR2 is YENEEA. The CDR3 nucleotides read TGTGCCAGCAGCTCAGCGAGCAATCGGTTCGGGACCCAGTGTTTC. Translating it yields CASSSASNRFGTQCF.

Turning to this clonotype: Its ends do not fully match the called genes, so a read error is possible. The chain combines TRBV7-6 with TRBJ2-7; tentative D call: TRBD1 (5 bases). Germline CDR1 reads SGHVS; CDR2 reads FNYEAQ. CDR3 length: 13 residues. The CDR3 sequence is CACSQGANYEQYF. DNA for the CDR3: TGTGCCTGCAGCCAAGGGGCAAACTACGAGCAGTACTTC.

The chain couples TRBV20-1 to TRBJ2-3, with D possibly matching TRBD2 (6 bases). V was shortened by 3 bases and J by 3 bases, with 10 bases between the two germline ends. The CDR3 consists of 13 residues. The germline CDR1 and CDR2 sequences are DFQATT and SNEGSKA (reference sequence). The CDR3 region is CSARKEGTDTQYF. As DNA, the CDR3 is TGCAGTGCTAGGAAGGAGGGGACAGATACGCAGTATTTT.

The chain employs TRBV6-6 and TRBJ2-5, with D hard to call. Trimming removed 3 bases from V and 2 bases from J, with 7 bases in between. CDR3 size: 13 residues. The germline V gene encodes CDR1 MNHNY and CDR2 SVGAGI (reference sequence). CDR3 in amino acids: CASSYTLQETQYF. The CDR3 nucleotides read TGTGCCAGCAGTTATACGCTACAAGAGACCCAGTACTTC.

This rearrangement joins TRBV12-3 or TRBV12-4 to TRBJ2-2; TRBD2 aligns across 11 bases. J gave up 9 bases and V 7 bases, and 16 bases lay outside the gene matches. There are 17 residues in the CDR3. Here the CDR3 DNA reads TGTGCCAGCATTCCCCCGCCTACTAGCGGGAGTTCAAGGGAGCTGTTTTTT. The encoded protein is CASIPPPTSGSSRELFF.

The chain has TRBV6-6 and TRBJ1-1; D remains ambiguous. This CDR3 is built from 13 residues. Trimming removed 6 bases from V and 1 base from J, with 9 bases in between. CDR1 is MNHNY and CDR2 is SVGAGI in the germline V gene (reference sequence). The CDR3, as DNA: TGTGCCAGCAGGATTCGCTCGAACACTGAAGCTTTCTTT. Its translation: CASRIRSNTEAFF.

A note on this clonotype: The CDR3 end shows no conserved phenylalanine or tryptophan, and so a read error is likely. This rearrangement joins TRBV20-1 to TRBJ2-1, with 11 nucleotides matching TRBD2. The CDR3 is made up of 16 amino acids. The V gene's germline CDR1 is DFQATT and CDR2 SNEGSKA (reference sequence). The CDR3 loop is CSASKSGTSGYNEQFL. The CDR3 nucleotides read TGCAGTGCTAGCAAGTCCGGGACTAGCGGATACAACGAGCAGTTCCTC.

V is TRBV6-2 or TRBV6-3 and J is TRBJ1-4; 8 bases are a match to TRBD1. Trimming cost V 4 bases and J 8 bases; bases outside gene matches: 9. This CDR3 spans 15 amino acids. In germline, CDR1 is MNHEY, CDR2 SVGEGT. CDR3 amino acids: CASSSGQGAREKLFF. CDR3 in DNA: TGTGCCAGCAGTTCGGGGCAGGGGGCCCGCGAAAAACTGTTTTTT.

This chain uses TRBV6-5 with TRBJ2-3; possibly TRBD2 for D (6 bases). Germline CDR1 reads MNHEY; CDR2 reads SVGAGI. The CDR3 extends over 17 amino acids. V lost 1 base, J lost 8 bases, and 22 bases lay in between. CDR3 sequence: CASSYWLEGPGTATQYF. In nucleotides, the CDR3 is TGTGCCAGCAGTTACTGGCTGGAGGGCCCTGGAACCGCTACGCAGTATTTT.